The T cell receptor beta chain described here comes from a study of T cell changes during pregnancy in multiple sclerosis. Clones were read by immunoSEQ multiplex PCR, and TCRdb kept only the in-frame ones, dropping some. The sample records tens of thousands of clones, approximately 90% being singletons. The origin of this receptor is a female donor with multiple sclerosis, enrolled in a pregnancy study. Here the sequenced sample was peripheral blood, taken in the first trimester of pregnancy.

Written as DNA, the CDR3 is TGTGCCAGCAGCGTAGCTACGGCGGGGGATGAAAAACTGTTTTTT. Encoded protein: CASSVATAGDEKLFF. The gene calls are TRBV9 and TRBJ1-4; D is perhaps TRBD1 (5 bases). The germline V gene encodes CDR1 SGDLS and CDR2 YYNGEE. This CDR3 is 15 amino acids long. Trimming removed 0 bases at V and 6 bases at J, with 12 bases between.